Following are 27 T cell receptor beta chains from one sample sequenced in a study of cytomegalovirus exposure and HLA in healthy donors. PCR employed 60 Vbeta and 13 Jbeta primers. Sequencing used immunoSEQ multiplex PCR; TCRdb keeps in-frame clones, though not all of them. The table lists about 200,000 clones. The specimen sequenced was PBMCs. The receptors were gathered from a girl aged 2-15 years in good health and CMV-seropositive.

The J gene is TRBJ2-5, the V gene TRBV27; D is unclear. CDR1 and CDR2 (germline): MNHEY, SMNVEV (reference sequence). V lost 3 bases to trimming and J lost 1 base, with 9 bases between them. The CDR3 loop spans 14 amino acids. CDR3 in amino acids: CASSLFPGQETQYF. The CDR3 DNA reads TGTGCCAGCAGTTTGTTTCCAGGCCAAGAGACCCAGTACTTC.

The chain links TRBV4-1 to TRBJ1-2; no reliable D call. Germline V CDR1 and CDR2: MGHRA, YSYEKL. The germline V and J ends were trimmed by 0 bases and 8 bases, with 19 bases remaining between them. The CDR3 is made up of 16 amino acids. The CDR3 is CASSQESLPGVRGYTF. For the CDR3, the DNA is TGCGCCAGCAGCCAAGAATCGCTTCCCGGGGTTCGAGGCTACACCTTC.

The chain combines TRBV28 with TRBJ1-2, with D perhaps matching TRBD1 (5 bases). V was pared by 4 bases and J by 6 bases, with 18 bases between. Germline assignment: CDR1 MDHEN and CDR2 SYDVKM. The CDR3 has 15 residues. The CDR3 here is CASSSASAGTDGYTF. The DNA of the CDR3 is TGTGCCAGCAGTTCGGCCTCTGCAGGGACTGATGGCTACACCTTC.

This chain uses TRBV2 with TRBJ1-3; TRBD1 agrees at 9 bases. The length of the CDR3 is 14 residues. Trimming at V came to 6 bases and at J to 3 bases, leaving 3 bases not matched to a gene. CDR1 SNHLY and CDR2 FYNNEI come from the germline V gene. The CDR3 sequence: CASRPTGGGNTIYF. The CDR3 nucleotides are TGTGCCAGCAGACCGACAGGGGGTGGAAACACCATATATTTT.

CDR3 DNA: TGTGCCAGCTCACCACAGACTAGCGGGAATCAAGATACGCAGTATTTT. It encodes CASSPQTSGNQDTQYF. V usage is TRBV18 and J usage is TRBJ2-3; TRBD2 agrees at 11 bases. Unmatched junction bases numbered 5, after V lost 1 base and J lost 5 bases. The CDR3 extends over 16 amino acids. Germline CDR1 is KGHSH and CDR2 is LQKENI.

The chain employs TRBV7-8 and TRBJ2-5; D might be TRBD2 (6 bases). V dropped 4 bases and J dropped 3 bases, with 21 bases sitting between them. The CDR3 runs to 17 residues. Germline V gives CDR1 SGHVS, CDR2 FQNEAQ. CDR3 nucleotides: TGTGCCAGCAGCTCGAGGACACCCAGGGAGGCGAAAGAGACCCAGTACTTC. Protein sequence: CASSSRTPREAKETQYF.

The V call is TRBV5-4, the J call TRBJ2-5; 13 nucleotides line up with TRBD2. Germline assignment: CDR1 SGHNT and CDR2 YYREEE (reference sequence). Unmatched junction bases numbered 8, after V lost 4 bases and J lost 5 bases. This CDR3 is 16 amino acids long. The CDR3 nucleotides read TGTGCCAGCAGCCCAAGACTAGCGGGGGGTGAGGAGACCCAGTACTTC. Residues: CASSPRLAGGEETQYF. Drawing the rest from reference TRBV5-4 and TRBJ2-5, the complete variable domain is ETGVTQSPTHLIKTRGQQVTLRCSSQSGHNTVSWYQQALGQGPQFIFQYYREEENGRGNFPPRFSGLQFPNYSSELNVNALELDDSALYLCASSPRLAGGEETQYFGPGTRLLVL.

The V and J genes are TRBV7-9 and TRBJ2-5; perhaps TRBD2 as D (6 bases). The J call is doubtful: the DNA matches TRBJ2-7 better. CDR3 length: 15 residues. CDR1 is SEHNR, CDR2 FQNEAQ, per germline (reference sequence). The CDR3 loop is CASSSKPGGSYEQYF. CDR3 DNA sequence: TGTGCCAGCAGCTCCAAACCCGGGGGTTCCTACGAGCAGTACTTC.

For the CDR3, the DNA is TGTGCCAGCAGCTACGACAGGGGAGGTCTCGGCTACACCTTC. Translated: CASSYDRGGLGYTF. The genes are TRBV7-8 and TRBJ1-2; 8 nucleotides align to TRBD1. This CDR3 has 14 amino acids. With V trimmed by 4 bases and J by 8 bases, 9 bases remained unmatched. Germline V lookup: CDR1 SGHVS, CDR2 FQNEAQ.

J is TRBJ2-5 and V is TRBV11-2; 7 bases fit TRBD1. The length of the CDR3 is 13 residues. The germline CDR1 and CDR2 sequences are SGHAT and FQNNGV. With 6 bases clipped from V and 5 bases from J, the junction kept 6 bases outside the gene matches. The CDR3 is CASSNRGLETQYF. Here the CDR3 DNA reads TGTGCCAGCAGTAATAGGGGGCTCGAGACCCAGTACTTC.

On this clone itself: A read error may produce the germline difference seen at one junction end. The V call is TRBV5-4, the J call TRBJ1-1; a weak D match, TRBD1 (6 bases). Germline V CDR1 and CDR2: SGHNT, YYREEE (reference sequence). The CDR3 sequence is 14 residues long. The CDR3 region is CASRLGGPNTEAFF. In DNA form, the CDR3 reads TGTGCAAGCAGGTTAGGGGGACCGAACACTGAAGCTTTCTTT.

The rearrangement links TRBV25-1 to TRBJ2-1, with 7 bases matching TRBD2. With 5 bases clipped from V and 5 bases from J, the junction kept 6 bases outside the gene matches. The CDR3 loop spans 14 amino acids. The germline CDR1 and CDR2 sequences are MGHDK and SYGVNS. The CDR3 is CASSSGLIHNEQFF. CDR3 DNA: TGTGCCAGCAGTTCGGGACTAATCCACAATGAGCAGTTCTTC. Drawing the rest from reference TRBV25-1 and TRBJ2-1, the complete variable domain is EADIYQTPRYLVIGTGKKITLECSQTMGHDKMYWYQQDPGMELHLIHYSYGVNSTEKGDLSSESTVSRIRTEHFPLTLESARPSHTSQYLCASSSGLIHNEQFFGPGTRLTVL.

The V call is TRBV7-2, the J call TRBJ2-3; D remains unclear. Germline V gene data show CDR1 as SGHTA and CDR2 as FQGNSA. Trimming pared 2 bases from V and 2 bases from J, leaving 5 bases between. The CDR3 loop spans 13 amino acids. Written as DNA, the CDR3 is TGTGCCAGCAGCTTAACAATCACAGATACGCAGTATTTT. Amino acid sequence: CASSLTITDTQYF.

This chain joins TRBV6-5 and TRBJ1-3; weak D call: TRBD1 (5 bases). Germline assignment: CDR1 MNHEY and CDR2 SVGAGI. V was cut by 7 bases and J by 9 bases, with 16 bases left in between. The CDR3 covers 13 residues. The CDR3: CASNQRRGGTIYF. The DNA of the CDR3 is TGTGCCAGCAACCAGAGGAGGGGTGGCACCATATATTTT.

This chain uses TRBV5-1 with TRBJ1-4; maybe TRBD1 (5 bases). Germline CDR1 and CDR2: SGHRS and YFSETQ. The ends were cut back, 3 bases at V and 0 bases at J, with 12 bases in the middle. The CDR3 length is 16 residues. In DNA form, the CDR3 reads TGCGCCAGCAGCTCAAGACAGTTCTCAACTAATGAAAAACTGTTTTTT. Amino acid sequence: CASSSRQFSTNEKLFF.

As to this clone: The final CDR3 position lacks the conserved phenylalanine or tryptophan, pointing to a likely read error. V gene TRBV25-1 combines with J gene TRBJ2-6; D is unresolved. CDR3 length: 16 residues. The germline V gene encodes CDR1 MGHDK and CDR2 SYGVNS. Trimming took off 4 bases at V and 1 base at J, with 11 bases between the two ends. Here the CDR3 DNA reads TGTGCCAGCAGTGGGAGTGCGCTGTCTGGGGCCAACGTCCTGACTCTC. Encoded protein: CASSGSALSGANVLTL.

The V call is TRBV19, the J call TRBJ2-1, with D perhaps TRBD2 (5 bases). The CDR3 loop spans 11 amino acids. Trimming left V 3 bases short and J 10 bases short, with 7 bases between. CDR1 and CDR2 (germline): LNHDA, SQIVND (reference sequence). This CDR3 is CASSIGGEQFF. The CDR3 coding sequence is TGTGCCAGTAGTATCGGCGGGGAGCAGTTCTTC. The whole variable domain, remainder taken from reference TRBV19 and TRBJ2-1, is DGGITQSPKYLFRKEGQNVTLSCEQNLNHDAMYWYRQDPGQGLRLIYYSQIVNDFQKGDIAEGYSVSREKKESFPLTVTSAQKNPTAFYLCASSIGGEQFFGPGTRLTVL.

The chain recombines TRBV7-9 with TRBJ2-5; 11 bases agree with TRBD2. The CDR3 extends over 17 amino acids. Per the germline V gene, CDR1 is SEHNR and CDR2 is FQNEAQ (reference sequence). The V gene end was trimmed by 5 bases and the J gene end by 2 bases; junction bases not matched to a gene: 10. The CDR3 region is CASSPNSGLAEQETQYF. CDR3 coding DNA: TGTGCCAGCAGCCCGAACTCGGGACTAGCGGAACAAGAGACCCAGTACTTC.

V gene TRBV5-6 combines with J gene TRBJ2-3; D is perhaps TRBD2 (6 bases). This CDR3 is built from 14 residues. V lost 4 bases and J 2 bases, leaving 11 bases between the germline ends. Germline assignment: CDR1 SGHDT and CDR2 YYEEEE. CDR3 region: CASSVERVTDTQYF. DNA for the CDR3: TGTGCCAGCAGCGTCGAGCGGGTCACAGATACGCAGTATTTT. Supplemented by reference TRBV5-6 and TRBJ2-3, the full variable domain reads DAGVTQSPTHLIKTRGQQVTLRCSPKSGHDTVSWYQQALGQGPQFIFQYYEEEERQRGNFPDRFSGHQFPNYSSELNVNALLLGDSALYLCASSVERVTDTQYFGPGTRLTVL.

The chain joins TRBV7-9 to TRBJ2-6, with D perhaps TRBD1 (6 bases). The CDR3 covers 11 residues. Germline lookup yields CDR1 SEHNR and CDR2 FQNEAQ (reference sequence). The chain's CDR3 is CSSGAANVLTF. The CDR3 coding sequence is TGTTCATCAGGGGCCGCCAACGTCCTGACTTTC.

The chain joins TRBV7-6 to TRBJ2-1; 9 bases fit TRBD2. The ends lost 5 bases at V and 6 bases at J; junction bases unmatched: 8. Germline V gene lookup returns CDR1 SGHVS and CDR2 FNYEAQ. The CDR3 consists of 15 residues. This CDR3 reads CASSQARGRVNEQFF. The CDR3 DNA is TGTGCCAGCAGCCAAGCCCGCGGGAGGGTCAATGAGCAGTTCTTC.

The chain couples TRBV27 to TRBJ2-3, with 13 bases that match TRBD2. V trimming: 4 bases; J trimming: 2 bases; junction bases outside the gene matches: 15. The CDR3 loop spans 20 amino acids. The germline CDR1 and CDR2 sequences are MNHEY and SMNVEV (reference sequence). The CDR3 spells CASSSGLAGLENQFTDTQYF. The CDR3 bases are TGTGCCAGCAGTTCGGGACTAGCGGGATTGGAGAACCAATTCACAGATACGCAGTATTTT.

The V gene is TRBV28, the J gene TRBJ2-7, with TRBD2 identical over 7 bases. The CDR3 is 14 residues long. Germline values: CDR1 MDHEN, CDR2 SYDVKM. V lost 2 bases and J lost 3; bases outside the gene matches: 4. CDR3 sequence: CASSLMGGDYEQYF. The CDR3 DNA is TGTGCCAGCAGTTTAATGGGGGGGGACTACGAGCAGTACTTC.

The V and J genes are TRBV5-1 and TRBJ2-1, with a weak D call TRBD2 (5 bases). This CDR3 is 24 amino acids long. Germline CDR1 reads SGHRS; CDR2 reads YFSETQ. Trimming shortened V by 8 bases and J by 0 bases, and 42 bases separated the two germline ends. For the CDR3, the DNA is TGCGCCAGTTCGGAAAACCACTCCTTTAGGGTCGGCGGGCGATTCCTAAGCTCCTACAATGAGCAGTTCTTC. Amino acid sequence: CASSENHSFRVGGRFLSSYNEQFF. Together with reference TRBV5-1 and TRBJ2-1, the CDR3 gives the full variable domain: KAGVTQTPRYLIKTRGQQVTLSCSPISGHRSVSWYQQTPGQGLQFLFEYFSETQRNKGNFPGRFSGRQFSNSRSEMNVSTLELGDSALYLCASSENHSFRVGGRFLSSYNEQFFGPGTRLTVL.

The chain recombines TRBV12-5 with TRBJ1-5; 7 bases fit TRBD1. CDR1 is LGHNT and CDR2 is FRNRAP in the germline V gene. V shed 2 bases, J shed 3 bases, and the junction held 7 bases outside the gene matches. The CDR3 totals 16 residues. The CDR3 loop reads CASGLSADRNNQPQHF. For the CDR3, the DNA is TGTGCTAGTGGTTTGTCAGCGGACAGGAACAATCAGCCCCAGCATTTT.

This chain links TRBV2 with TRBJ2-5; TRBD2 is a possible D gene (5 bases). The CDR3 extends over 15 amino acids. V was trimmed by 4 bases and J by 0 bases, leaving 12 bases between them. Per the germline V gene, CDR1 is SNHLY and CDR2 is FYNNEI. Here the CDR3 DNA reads TGTGCCAGCAGTGCGGGGATTCTGTACCAAGAGACCCAGTACTTC. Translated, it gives CASSAGILYQETQYF.

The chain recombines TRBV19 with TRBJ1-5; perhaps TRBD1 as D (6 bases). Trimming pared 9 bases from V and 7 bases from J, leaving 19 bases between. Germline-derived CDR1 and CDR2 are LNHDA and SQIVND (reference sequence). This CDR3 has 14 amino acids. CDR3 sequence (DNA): TGTGCCAGCCTACAGGGACCTGGGAGACAGCCCCAGCATTTT. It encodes CASLQGPGRQPQHF.